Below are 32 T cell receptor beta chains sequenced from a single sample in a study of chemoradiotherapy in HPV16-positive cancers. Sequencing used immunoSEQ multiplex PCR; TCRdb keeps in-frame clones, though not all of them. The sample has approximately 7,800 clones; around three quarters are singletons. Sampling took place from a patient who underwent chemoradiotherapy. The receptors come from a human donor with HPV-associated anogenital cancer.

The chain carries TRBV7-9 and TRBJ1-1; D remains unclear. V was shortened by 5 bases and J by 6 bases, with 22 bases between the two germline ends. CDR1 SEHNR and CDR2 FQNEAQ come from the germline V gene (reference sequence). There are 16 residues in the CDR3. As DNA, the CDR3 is TGTGCCAGCAGCCCCTGGGAGGACCCCCTAAAAGCTGAAGCTTTCTTT. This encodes CASSPWEDPLKAEAFF.

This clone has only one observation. The CDR3 nucleotides are TGCGCCAGCAGCCCTCTAGGAGGGGGTGAGACAAAAGCTTTCTTT. As protein: CASSPLGGGETKAFF. The chain carries TRBV5-1 and TRBJ1-1, with D possibly being TRBD1 (6 bases). Germline CDR1 SGHRS, CDR2 YFSETQ. V was shortened by 4 bases and J by 9 bases, with 22 bases between the two germline ends. The CDR3 totals 15 residues.

CDR3 bases: TGTGCCTGGAACCGCGGCCAGGGTAACACCGGGGAGCTGTTTTTT. It encodes CAWNRGQGNTGELFF. The chain uses TRBV30 and TRBJ2-2; a weak D match, TRBD1 (5 bases). The CDR3 runs to 15 residues. Germline values: CDR1 GTSNPN, CDR2 SVGIG (reference sequence). Between the trimmed V and J ends, which lost 4 bases and 2 bases, there was a span of 14 bases.

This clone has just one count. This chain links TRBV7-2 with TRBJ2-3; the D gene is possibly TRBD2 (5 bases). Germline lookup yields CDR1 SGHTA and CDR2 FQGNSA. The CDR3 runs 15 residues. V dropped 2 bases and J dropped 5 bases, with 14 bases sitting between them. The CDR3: CASSLSMGEVDTQYF. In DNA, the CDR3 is TGTGCCAGCAGCTTAAGTATGGGAGAAGTAGATACGCAGTATTTT. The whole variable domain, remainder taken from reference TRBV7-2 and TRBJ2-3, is GAGVSQSPSNKVTEKGKDVELRCDPISGHTALYWYRQSLGQGLEFLIYFQGNSAPDKSGLPSDRFSAERTGGSVSTLTIQRTQQEDSAVYLCASSLSMGEVDTQYFGPGTRLTVL.

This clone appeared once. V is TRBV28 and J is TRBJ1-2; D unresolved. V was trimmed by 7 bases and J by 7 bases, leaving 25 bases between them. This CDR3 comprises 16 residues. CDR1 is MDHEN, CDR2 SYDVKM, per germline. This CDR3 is CASTHRVGAVIVGYTF. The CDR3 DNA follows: TGTGCCAGCACCCATCGGGTGGGCGCGGTAATTGTTGGCTACACCTTC.

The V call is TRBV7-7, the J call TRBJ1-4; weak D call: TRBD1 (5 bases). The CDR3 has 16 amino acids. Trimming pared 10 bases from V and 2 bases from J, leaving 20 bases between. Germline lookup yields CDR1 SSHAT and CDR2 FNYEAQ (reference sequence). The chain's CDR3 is CAISDSPRFTNEKLFF. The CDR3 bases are TGTGCCATATCCGACAGCCCTAGGTTCACTAATGAAAAACTGTTTTTT.

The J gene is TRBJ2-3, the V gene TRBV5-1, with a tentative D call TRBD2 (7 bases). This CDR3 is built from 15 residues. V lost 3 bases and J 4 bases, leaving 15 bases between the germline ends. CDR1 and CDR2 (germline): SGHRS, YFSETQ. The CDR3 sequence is CASSWGGGEADTQYF. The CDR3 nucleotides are TGCGCCAGCAGCTGGGGGGGCGGGGAGGCAGATACGCAGTATTTT.

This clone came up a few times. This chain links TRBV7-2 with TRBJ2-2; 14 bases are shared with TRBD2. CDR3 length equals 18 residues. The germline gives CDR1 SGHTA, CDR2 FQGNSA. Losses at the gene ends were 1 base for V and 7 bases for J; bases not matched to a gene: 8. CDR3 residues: CASSLGTSGRRRGGELFF. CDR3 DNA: TGTGCCAGCAGCTTAGGGACTAGCGGGAGGCGCAGGGGCGGGGAGCTGTTTTTT.

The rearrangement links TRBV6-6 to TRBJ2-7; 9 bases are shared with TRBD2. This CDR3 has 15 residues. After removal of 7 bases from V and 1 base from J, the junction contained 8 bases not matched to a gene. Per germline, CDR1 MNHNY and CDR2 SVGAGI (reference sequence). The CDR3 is CASTNSGGTSYEQYF. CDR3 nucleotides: TGTGCCAGCACTAACAGCGGGGGGACATCCTACGAGCAGTACTTC.

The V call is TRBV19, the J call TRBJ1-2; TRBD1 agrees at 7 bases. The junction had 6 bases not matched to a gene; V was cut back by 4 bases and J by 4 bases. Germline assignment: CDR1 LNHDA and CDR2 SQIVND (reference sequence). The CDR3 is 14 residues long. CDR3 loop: CASSTGRGFYGYTF. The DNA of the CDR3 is TGTGCCAGTAGTACGGGCAGGGGGTTCTATGGCTACACCTTC.

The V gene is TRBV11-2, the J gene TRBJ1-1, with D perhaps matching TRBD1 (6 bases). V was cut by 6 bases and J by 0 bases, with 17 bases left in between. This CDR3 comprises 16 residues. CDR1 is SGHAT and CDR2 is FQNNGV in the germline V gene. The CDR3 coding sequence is TGTGCCAGCAGATCTTTTAAACAGGGTGTGAACACTGAAGCTTTCTTT. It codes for CASRSFKQGVNTEAFF.

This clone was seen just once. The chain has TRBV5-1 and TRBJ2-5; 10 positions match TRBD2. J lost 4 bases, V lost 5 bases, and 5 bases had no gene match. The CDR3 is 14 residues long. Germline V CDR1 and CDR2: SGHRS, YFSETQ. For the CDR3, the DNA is TGCGCCAGCAGGGAGCGGGGGGGCCGAGAGACCCAGTACTTC. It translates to CASRERGGRETQYF.

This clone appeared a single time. CDR3 amino acids: CASSLFQVNTEAFF. CDR3 nucleotide sequence: TGTGCCAGCAGTTTATTTCAGGTTAACACTGAAGCTTTCTTT. The rearrangement links TRBV28 to TRBJ1-1; D gene unclear. V was clipped by 1 base and J by 2 bases, with 8 bases between them. From germline, CDR1 is MDHEN and CDR2 SYDVKM. This CDR3 has 14 amino acids. The variable domain in full, with the rest retrieved from reference TRBV28 and TRBJ1-1, is DVKVTQSSRYLVKRTGEKVFLECVQDMDHENMFWYRQDPGLGLRLIYFSYDVKMKEKGDIPEGYSVSREKKERFSLILESASTNQTSMYLCASSLFQVNTEAFFGQGTRLTVV.

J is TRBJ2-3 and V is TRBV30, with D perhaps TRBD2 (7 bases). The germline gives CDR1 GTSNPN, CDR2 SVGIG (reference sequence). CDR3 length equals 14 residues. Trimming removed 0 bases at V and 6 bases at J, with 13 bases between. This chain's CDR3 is CAWSVGGARDTQYF. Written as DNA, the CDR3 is TGTGCCTGGAGTGTAGGGGGGGCCCGGGATACGCAGTATTTT.

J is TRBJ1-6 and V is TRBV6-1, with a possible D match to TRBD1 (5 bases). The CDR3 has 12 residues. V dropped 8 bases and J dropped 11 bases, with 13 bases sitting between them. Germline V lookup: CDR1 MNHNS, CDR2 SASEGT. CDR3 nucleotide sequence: TGTGCCAGCCAGATGACAGTTCCACCCCTCCACTTT. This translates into CASQMTVPPLHF.

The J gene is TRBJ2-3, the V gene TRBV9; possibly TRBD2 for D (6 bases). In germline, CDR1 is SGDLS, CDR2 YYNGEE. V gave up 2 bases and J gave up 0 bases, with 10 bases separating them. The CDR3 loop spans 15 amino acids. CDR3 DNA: TGTGCCAGCAGCGTTGGGACTCCTAGCACAGATACGCAGTATTTT. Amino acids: CASSVGTPSTDTQYF. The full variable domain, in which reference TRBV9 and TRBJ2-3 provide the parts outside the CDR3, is DSGVTQTPKHLITATGQRVTLRCSPRSGDLSVYWYQQSLDQGLQFLIQYYNGEERAKGNILERFSAQQFPDLHSELNLSSLELGDSALYFCASSVGTPSTDTQYFGPGTRLTVL.

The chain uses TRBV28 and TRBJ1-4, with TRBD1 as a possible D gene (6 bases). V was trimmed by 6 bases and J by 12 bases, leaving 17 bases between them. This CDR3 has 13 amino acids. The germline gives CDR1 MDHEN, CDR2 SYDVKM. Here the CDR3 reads CASRTGGGEELFF. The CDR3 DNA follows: TGTGCCAGCAGGACAGGTGGGGGGGAGGAACTGTTTTTT.

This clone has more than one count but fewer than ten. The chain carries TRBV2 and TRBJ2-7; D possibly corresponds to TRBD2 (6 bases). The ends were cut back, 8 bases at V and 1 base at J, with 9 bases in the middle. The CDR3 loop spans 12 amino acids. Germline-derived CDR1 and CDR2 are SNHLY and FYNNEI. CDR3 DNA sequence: TGTGCCAGCGGGGCGGGATCCTACGAGCAGTACTTC. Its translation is CASGAGSYEQYF.

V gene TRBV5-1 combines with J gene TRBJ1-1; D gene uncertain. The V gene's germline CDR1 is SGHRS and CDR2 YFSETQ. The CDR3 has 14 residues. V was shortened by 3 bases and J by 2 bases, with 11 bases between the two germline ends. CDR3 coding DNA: TGCGCCAGCAGCTCTGGGCAGGCCAACACTGAAGCTTTCTTT. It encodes CASSSGQANTEAFF. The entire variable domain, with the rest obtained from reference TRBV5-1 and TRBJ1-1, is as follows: KAGVTQTPRYLIKTRGQQVTLSCSPISGHRSVSWYQQTPGQGLQFLFEYFSETQRNKGNFPGRFSGRQFSNSRSEMNVSTLELGDSALYLCASSSGQANTEAFFGQGTRLTVV.

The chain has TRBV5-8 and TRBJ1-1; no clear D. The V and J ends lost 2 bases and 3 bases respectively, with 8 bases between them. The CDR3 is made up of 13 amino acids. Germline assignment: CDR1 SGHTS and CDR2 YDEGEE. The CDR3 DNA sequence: TGTGCCAGCAGCTTAATCCGGGACACTGAAGCTTTCTTT. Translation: CASSLIRDTEAFF.

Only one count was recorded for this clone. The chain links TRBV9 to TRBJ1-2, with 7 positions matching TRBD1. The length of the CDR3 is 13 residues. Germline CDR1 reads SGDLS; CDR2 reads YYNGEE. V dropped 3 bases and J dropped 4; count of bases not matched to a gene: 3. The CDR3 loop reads CASSEGASYGYTF. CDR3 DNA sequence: TGTGCCAGCAGCGAGGGGGCTTCCTATGGCTACACCTTC.

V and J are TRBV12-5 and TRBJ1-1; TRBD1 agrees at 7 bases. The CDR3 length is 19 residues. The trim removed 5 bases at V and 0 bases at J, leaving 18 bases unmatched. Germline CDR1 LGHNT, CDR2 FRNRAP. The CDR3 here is CASGLTTHRGKRLNTEAFF. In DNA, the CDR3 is TGTGCTAGTGGTCTTACCACCCACAGGGGCAAACGGCTGAACACTGAAGCTTTCTTT.

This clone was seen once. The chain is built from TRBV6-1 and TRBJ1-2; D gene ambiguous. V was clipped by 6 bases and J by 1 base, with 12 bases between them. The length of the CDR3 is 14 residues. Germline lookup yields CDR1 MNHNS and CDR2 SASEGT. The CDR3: CASRLVGFNYGYTF. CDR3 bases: TGTGCCAGCAGACTAGTAGGATTTAACTATGGCTACACCTTC.

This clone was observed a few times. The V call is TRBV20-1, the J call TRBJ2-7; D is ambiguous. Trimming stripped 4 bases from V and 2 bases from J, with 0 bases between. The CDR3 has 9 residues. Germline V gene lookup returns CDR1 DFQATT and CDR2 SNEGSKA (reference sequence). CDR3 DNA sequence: TGCAGTGCTACCTACGAGCAGTACTTC. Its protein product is CSATYEQYF.

The CDR3 loop reads CASSLESSGIPAEQFF. The CDR3 nucleotides read TGTGCCAGCAGCTTAGAGTCTAGCGGGATTCCAGCTGAGCAGTTCTTC. The chain carries TRBV11-1 and TRBJ2-1, with 9 nucleotides matching TRBD2. The ends lost 1 base at V and 9 bases at J; junction bases unmatched: 10. Germline V CDR1 and CDR2: SGHAT, FQDESV (reference sequence). The CDR3 is 16 residues long.

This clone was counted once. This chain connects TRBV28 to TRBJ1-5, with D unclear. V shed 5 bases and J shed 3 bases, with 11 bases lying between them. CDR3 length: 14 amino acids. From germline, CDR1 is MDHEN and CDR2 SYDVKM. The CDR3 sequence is CASSPGHPNQPQHF. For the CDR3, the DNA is TGTGCCAGCAGTCCCGGTCACCCCAATCAGCCCCAGCATTTT.

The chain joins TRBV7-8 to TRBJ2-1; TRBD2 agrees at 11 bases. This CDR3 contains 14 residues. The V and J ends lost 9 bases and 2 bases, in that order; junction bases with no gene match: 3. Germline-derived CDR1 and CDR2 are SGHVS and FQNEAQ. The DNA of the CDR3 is TGTGCCAGTATGGGACTAGCGGCCTACAATGAGCAGTTCTTC. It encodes CASMGLAAYNEQFF.

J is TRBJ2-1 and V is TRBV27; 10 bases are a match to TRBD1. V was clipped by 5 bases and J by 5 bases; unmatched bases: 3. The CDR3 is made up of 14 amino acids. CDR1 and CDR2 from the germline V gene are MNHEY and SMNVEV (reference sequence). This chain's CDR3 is CASSPGQGNNEQFF. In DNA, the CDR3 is TGTGCCAGCAGTCCGGGACAGGGGAACAATGAGCAGTTCTTC.

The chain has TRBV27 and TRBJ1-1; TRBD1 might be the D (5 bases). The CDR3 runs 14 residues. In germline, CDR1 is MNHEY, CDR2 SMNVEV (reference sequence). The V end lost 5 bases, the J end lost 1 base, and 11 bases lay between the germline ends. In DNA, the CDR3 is TGTGCCAGCAGTCCAGGAAGGGGGAACACTGAAGCTTTCTTT. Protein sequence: CASSPGRGNTEAFF.

CDR3 sequence (DNA): TGTGCCAGCACCCCGACGGGAAACTATGGCTACACCTTC. Its protein product is CASTPTGNYGYTF. V usage is TRBV6-6 and J usage is TRBJ1-2; D not resolved. The CDR3 totals 13 residues. CDR1 and CDR2 from the germline V gene are MNHNY and SVGAGI (reference sequence). V gave up 7 bases and J gave up 2 bases, with 11 bases separating them.

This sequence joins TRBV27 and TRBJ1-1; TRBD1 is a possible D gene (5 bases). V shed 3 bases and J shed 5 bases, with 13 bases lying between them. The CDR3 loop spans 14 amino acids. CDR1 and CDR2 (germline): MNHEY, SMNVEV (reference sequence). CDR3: CASSFREGRTEAFF. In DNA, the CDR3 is TGTGCCAGCAGTTTCAGGGAAGGGCGAACTGAAGCTTTCTTT.

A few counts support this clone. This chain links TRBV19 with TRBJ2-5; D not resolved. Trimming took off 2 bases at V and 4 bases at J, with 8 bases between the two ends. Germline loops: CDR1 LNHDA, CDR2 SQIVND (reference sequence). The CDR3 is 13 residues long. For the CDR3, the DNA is TGTGCCAGTAGTATAAACCTGGGAGAGACCCAGTACTTC. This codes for CASSINLGETQYF.